A selection of T cell receptor beta chains follows, all from one sample in a study of blood T cell repertoires in COVID-19. Repertoires were generated with immunoSEQ multiplex PCR, while TCRdb's copy carries only in-frame clones and drops some. The sample contains tens of thousands of clones, approximately 86% of which appear only once. The sequenced sample consisted of peripheral blood. Receptor source: a human donor with acute or convalescent COVID-19. The donor label of this sample is uncertain. The CDR3 runs from the conserved cysteine through the conserved F or W. Each record gives: V gene, clone size, CDR3 length, J gene, D gene, CDR3 protein, CDR3 DNA. A D gene is named only where the DNA matches it firmly. Some rows mark clone size as missing; the rest say once, few, many or name a class of expanded clone.

>TRBV2|.|18|TRBJ2-2|TRBD2
CASRATSGGILAAGELFF
TGTGCCAGCAGGGCGACTAGCGGGGGGATTTTAGCAGCCGGGGAGCTGTTTTTT
>TRBV14|.|14|TRBJ1-1|.
CASSPRVGGTEAFF
TGTGCCAGCAGCCCTCGAGTGGGGGGGACTGAAGCTTTCTTT
>TRBV6-5|.|12|TRBJ2-7|TRBD2
CASRTSVHEQYF
TGTGCCAGCAGGACTAGCGTGCACGAGCAGTACTTC
>TRBV4-2|.|16|TRBJ1-2|.
CASSLSGGREVRGYTF
TGTGCCAGCAGCTTAAGCGGGGGCAGGGAGGTTCGTGGCTACACCTTC
>TRBV14|.|15|TRBJ2-2|TRBD1
CASSPTGGGTGELFF
TGTGCCAGCAGCCCGACAGGGGGCGGAACCGGGGAGCTGTTTTTT
>TRBV18|.|16|TRBJ1-1|TRBD1
CASTGQGSTMNTEAFF
TGTGCCAGCACGGGACAGGGTTCGACTATGAACACTGAAGCTTTCTTT
>TRBV5-1|.|16|TRBJ2-3|TRBD1
CASSLTQDRAVDTQYF
TGCGCCAGCAGCCTAACCCAGGACAGGGCGGTAGATACGCAGTATTTT
>TRBV7-2|.|17|TRBJ1-3|TRBD1
CASSLTATGASGNTIYF
TGTGCCAGCAGCTTAACGGCGACAGGGGCGTCTGGAAACACCATATATTTT
>TRBV5-5|few|16|TRBJ2-7|TRBD1
CASSLSAGQGSYEQYF
TGTGCCAGCAGCTTATCTGCGGGACAGGGTTCCTACGAGCAGTACTTC
>TRBV19|.|15|TRBJ2-1|.
CASSSRRGRLNEQFF
TGTGCCAGTAGTTCCAGGAGGGGCAGGTTGAATGAGCAGTTCTTC
>TRBV5-1|.|15|TRBJ2-5|.
CASSLEPTGPGTQYF
TGCGCCAGCAGCTTGGAGCCGACAGGACCGGGGACCCAGTACTTC
>TRBV10-1|.|16|TRBJ2-3|TRBD2
CASSESRGSGVDTQYF
TGCGCCAGCAGTGAGTCGCGCGGGAGTGGGGTAGATACGCAGTATTTT
>TRBV7-3|.|19|TRBJ2-2|TRBD2
CASSLRLAGGGPRAGELFF
TGTGCCAGCAGCTTAAGACTCGCGGGGGGTGGCCCTAGGGCCGGGGAGCTGTTTTTT
>TRBV2|few|13|TRBJ2-7|TRBD2
CASSGTSSYEQYF
TGTGCCAGCAGCGGGACTAGTTCCTACGAGCAGTACTTC
>TRBV3-1/TRBV3-2|.|14|TRBJ1-4|TRBD1
CASSQADRGWKLFF
TGTGCCAGCAGCCAAGCGGACAGGGGGTGGAAACTGTTTTTT
>TRBV2|once|15|TRBJ2-3|TRBD1
CASRATGGVTDTQYF
TGTGCCAGCAGGGCGACAGGGGGCGTCACAGATACGCAGTATTTT
>TRBV29-1|.|12|TRBJ2-5|TRBD2
CSVREGQGTQYF
TGCAGCGTGCGGGAGGGCCAGGGGACCCAGTACTTC
>TRBV19|.|16|TRBJ2-5|TRBD1
CASSTTGTGGWETQYF
TGTGCCAGTAGTACTACCGGGACAGGGGGTTGGGAGACCCAGTACTTC
>TRBV9|.|19|TRBJ2-1|TRBD2
CASSVATASGPSSYNEQFF
TGTGCCAGCAGCGTAGCTACGGCTAGCGGGCCCAGCTCCTACAATGAGCAGTTCTTC
>TRBV6-6|.|11|TRBJ2-2|.
CASSPQRELFF
TGTGCCAGCAGCCCACAGAGGGAGCTGTTTTTT
>TRBV4-3|.|16|TRBJ1-1|TRBD1
CASSQMRGPGNTEAFF
TGCGCCAGCAGCCAAATGAGGGGGCCGGGGAACACTGAAGCTTTCTTT
>TRBV5-4|.|14|TRBJ1-2|TRBD1
CASSSPGQTYGYTF
TGTGCCAGCAGCTCACCGGGACAGACTTATGGCTACACCTTC
>TRBV5-4|.|16|TRBJ1-3|.
CASSAGAPSSGNTIYF
TGTGCCAGCAGTGCAGGGGCCCCAAGCTCTGGAAACACCATATATTTT
>TRBV6-6|.|14|TRBJ1-1|TRBD1
CASRTGAMNTEAFF
TGTGCCAGCAGAACAGGGGCGATGAACACTGAAGCTTTCTTT
>TRBV19|.|15|TRBJ1-2|.
CASSIPTGSAAGYTF
TGTGCCAGTAGTATCCCTACAGGGAGTGCTGCGGGCTACACCTTC
>TRBV14|.|15|TRBJ2-2|TRBD1
CASSPGQEDHGELFF
TGTGCCAGCAGCCCGGGACAGGAGGATCACGGGGAGCTGTTTTTT
>TRBV25-1|.|16|TRBJ2-5|TRBD2
CASSDPSPSGIGPQYF
TGTGCCAGCAGCGACCCGTCACCTAGCGGGATTGGTCCCCAGTACTTC
>TRBV5-6|.|16|TRBJ1-1|.
CASSFGAGALDTEAFF
TGTGCCAGCAGCTTCGGGGCAGGGGCCTTAGACACTGAAGCTTTCTTT
>TRBV6-2/TRBV6-3|.|15|TRBJ1-1|TRBD1
CASSWGQGDISEAFF
TGTGCCAGCAGTTGGGGACAGGGGGACATATCTGAAGCTTTCTTT
>TRBV18|once|17|TRBJ1-6|TRBD1
CASSKMVGTDYNSPLHF
TGTGCCAGCTCGAAAATGGTAGGGACAGACTATAATTCACCCCTCCACTTT
>TRBV2|once|14|TRBJ2-5|TRBD1
CASSAGTGRETQYF
TGTGCCAGCAGCGCTGGGACAGGGCGGGAGACCCAGTACTTC
>TRBV19|.|17|TRBJ2-5|TRBD2
CASSTATSGRAGETQYF
TGTGCCAGTAGTACCGCGACTAGCGGGAGGGCCGGAGAGACCCAGTACTTC
>TRBV27|.|16|TRBJ2-7|TRBD2
CASSKKLLAGGYEQYF
TGTGCCAGCAGTAAAAAGCTGCTAGCGGGAGGGTATGAGCAGTACTTC
>TRBV7-2|.|13|TRBJ1-2|.
CASSAPGGYGYTF
TGTGCCAGCAGCGCGCCGGGAGGGTATGGCTACACCTTC
>TRBV5-1|.|13|TRBJ1-2|TRBD1
CASSSTGRYGYTF
TGCGCCAGCAGCTCGACAGGGAGGTATGGCTACACCTTC
>TRBV12-3/TRBV12-4|.|13|TRBJ1-3|.
CASSLAGLHTIYF
TGTGCCAGCAGTTTGGCGGGGCTACACACCATATATTTT
>TRBV2|few|14|TRBJ2-1|TRBD2
CASRPSSGTSAPFF
TGTGCCAGCAGACCGTCTTCCGGGACTAGCGCCCCGTTCTTC
>TRBV19|few|14|TRBJ2-7|TRBD2
CASSTRAGTYEQYF
TGTGCCAGTAGTACAAGAGCGGGAACCTACGAGCAGTACTTC
>TRBV5-1|.|15|TRBJ2-7|TRBD1
CASSLNPGQNYEQYF
TGCGCCAGCAGCCTCAATCCGGGACAGAACTACGAGCAGTACTTC
>TRBV6-5|.|13|TRBJ1-5|TRBD1
CASSSDRDQPQHF
TGTGCCAGCAGTTCGGACAGGGATCAGCCCCAGCATTTT